This T cell receptor (beta chain) was sequenced in a study of blood T cell repertoires in COVID-19. Overall study context: Sample material is recorded as cDNA or gDNA derived from T cells, B-cell-depleted T cells, or PBMCs.

How the authors handled the data: Reference gene primers were amplified, and this amplification served to estimate nucleated cell counts. Profiled with immunoSEQ multiplex PCR; TCRdb holds only in-frame clones, not every one. The V and J calls and clone size come from that table; D and trimming were worked out from the DNA. The table shows over 300,000 clones, with roughly 90% occurring only once. Looked up from germline, CDR1 is SGHNT and CDR2 is YYREEE (reference sequence). Trimming removed 3 bases at V and 4 bases at J, with 13 bases between. The CDR3 runs 14 residues. The source is a man in his forties with acute or convalescent COVID-19. This chain links TRBV5-4 with TRBJ1-2; perhaps TRBD1 as D (5 bases). The sequenced material came from peripheral blood. CDR3: CASSSGPRGYGYTF. Written as DNA, the CDR3 is TGTGCCAGCAGCTCCGGACCAAGGGGCTATGGCTACACCTTC.